This passage covers 24 T cell receptor beta chains from one sample sequenced in a study of CD8 T cells in ankylosing spondylitis. TCRdb called the 5' RACE reads again in MiXCR, with one record for every CDR3 protein. The sample includes 27,000 or so distinct CDR3 sequences, 7.9% of them seen just once. The specimen sequenced was blood. The source is a male donor with ankylosing spondylitis or in good health (not recorded which).

V and J are TRBV4-3 and TRBJ1-1, with no clear D. Looked up from germline, CDR1 is LGHNA and CDR2 is YSLEER. The CDR3 is 15 residues long. With 0 bases removed from V and 0 bases from J, the gap between germline ends came to 8 bases. DNA of the CDR3: TGCGCCAGCAGCCAAGATCTGCTAATGAACACTGAAGCTTTCTTT. Encoded protein: CASSQDLLMNTEAFF.

This chain links TRBV4-2 with TRBJ1-5; D is uncertain. Germline V gene lookup returns CDR1 LGHNA and CDR2 YNFKEQ. The CDR3 consists of 15 residues. The V gene lost 1 base and the J gene lost 1 base, with 8 bases spanning the gap. For the CDR3, the DNA is TGTGCCAGCAGCCAAGGAACTTCGAGCAATCAGCCCCAGCATTTT. Protein product: CASSQGTSSNQPQHF.

This chain uses TRBV20-1 with TRBJ2-1; TRBD2 might be the D (6 bases). Germline loops: CDR1 DFQATT, CDR2 SNEGSKA (reference sequence). The CDR3 loop spans 15 amino acids. V was cut by 2 bases and J by 9 bases, with 20 bases left in between. Here the CDR3 reads CSARSVGSRSGEQFF. DNA of the CDR3: TGCAGTGCTAGATCTGTCGGGAGTCGGAGTGGTGAGCAGTTCTTC.

The rearrangement uses TRBV20-1 and TRBJ2-7; tentatively, D is TRBD1 or TRBD2 (6 bases each). With 7 bases removed from V and 7 bases from J, the gap between germline ends came to 17 bases. The germline V gene encodes CDR1 DFQATT and CDR2 SNEGSKA (reference sequence). CDR3 length equals 12 residues. This CDR3 reads CSVSPGAGEQYF. The CDR3 region has the DNA TGCAGTGTCAGCCCGGGGGCAGGTGAGCAGTACTTC.

In this sample, this clonotype turned up a few times. The CDR3, as DNA: TGCGCCAGCAGACCGACAGGGGTTGCAGATACGCAGTATTTT. Translation gives CASRPTGVADTQYF. The chain joins TRBV10-2 to TRBJ2-3; 8 bases match TRBD1. Losses at the gene ends were 6 bases for V and 4 bases for J; bases not matched to a gene: 6. This CDR3 is 14 amino acids long. Germline loops: CDR1 WSHSY, CDR2 SAAADI.

This chain links TRBV2 with TRBJ2-3; 9 bases map to TRBD2. Germline V gene sequence: CDR1 SNHLY, CDR2 FYNNEI. The CDR3 sequence is 15 residues long. J lost 4 bases, V lost 2 bases, and 4 bases had no gene match. The CDR3 DNA reads TGTGCCAGCAGTGAAAGGGGACTAGCTTCAGATACGCAGTATTTT. Encoded protein: CASSERGLASDTQYF.

The gene calls are TRBV29-1 and TRBJ2-2; the D is unclear. Germline V gene lookup returns CDR1 SQVTM and CDR2 ANQGSEA. Trimming left V 0 bases short and J 3 bases short, with 14 bases between. This CDR3 comprises 16 residues. CDR3 coding DNA: TGCAGCGTTGAAGATAATGTCAGTAGGGACACCGGGGAGCTGTTTTTT. Protein sequence: CSVEDNVSRDTGELFF.

This clonotype was detected only a few times. The chain links TRBV30 to TRBJ1-4; no definite D call. The germline CDR1 and CDR2 sequences are GTSNPN and SVGIG (reference sequence). V lost 2 bases to trimming and J lost 4 bases, with 8 bases between them. The CDR3 covers 13 residues. CDR3 in amino acids: CAWSLDINEKLFF. In DNA, the CDR3 is TGTGCCTGGAGTCTGGATATTAATGAAAAACTGTTTTTT. Full variable domain (rest looked up from reference TRBV30 and TRBJ1-4): SQTIHQWPATLVQPVGSPLSLECTVEGTSNPNLYWYRQAAGRGLQLLFYSVGIGQISSEVPQNLSASRPQDRQFILSSKKLLLSDSGFYLCAWSLDINEKLFFGSGTQLSVL.

This clonotype has a count of ten or more. The chain carries TRBV5-1 and TRBJ2-1; 8 positions match TRBD2. Looked up from germline, CDR1 is SGHRS and CDR2 is YFSETQ. The CDR3 is made up of 13 amino acids. Unmatched junction bases numbered 5, after V lost 4 bases and J lost 8 bases. The CDR3 region has the DNA TGCGCCAGCAGCCGCGGGGGGCCAGATGAGCAGTTCTTC. Its protein is CASSRGGPDEQFF.

This chain uses TRBV5-4 with TRBJ2-1; D is uncertain. The CDR3 has 10 amino acids. V was clipped by 8 bases and J by 5 bases, with 5 bases between them. Germline loops: CDR1 SGHNT, CDR2 YYREEE (reference sequence). Here the CDR3 DNA reads TGTGCCAGGGACCACAATGAGCAGTTCTTC. Translated: CARDHNEQFF.

This clonotype was seen at least ten times. This chain joins TRBV24-1 and TRBJ1-5; D remains unclear. Germline lookup yields CDR1 KGHDR and CDR2 SFDVKD. The CDR3 has 16 residues. Trimming shortened V by 12 bases and J by 5 bases, and 25 bases separated the two germline ends. The CDR3 region has the DNA TGTGCCCCTGCCGTCCGGCGACGAGCTGTGGATCAGCCCCAGCATTTT. This sequence encodes CAPAVRRRAVDQPQHF.

There are many counts of this clonotype. The gene calls are TRBV14 and TRBJ2-1, with 7 bases fitting TRBD1. The CDR3 contains 15 residues. The V gene end was trimmed by 2 bases and the J gene end by 3 bases; junction bases not matched to a gene: 4. Germline-derived CDR1 and CDR2 are SGHDN and FVKESK. The CDR3 here is CASSQRQGVYNEQFF. CDR3 in DNA: TGTGCCAGCAGCCAAAGACAGGGAGTCTACAATGAGCAGTTCTTC.

This rearrangement joins TRBV29-1 to TRBJ2-4; 7 bases are shared with TRBD1. Germline V gene sequence: CDR1 SQVTM, CDR2 ANQGSEA. There are 11 residues in the CDR3. With 6 bases clipped from V and 13 bases from J, the junction kept 9 bases outside the gene matches. In nucleotides, the CDR3 is TGCAGCGTAGAGATCGCGACAGGGCAGTACTTC. It yields the protein CSVEIATGQYF.

This clonotype was observed at least ten times. The rearrangement joins TRBV29-1 to TRBJ2-7, with D unclear. This CDR3 comprises 11 residues. CDR1 and CDR2 (germline): SQVTM, ANQGSEA. The V end lost 7 bases, the J end lost 4 bases, and 11 bases lay between the germline ends. CDR3 coding DNA: TGCAGCGCCCAGCTCGGGTACGAGCAGTACGTC. Its translation: CSAQLGYEQYV.

The chain joins TRBV27 to TRBJ2-7; TRBD1 aligns across 9 bases. Germline V gives CDR1 MNHEY, CDR2 SMNVEV (reference sequence). This CDR3 contains 15 residues. Trimming took 2 bases from V and 3 from J; bases not matched to a gene: 5. CDR3 coding DNA: TGTGCCAGCAGTTTACGAGGGACAGGGTTCTACGAGCAGTACTTC. This translates into CASSLRGTGFYEQYF.

The chain joins TRBV28 to TRBJ2-7; the match to TRBD1 covers 9 bases. This CDR3 spans 15 amino acids. J lost 2 bases, V lost 4 bases, and 6 bases had no gene match. Germline V lookup: CDR1 MDHEN, CDR2 SYDVKM. The CDR3, as DNA: TGTGCCAGCAGTTCCCCGGGACAGGGAACCTACGAGCAGTACTTC. Translation: CASSSPGQGTYEQYF. The full variable domain, its missing parts supplied by reference TRBV28 and TRBJ2-7, is DVKVTQSSRYLVKRTGEKVFLECVQDMDHENMFWYRQDPGLGLRLIYFSYDVKMKEKGDIPEGYSVSREKKERFSLILESASTNQTSMYLCASSSPGQGTYEQYFGPGTRLTVT.

In this sample, this clonotype turned up a few times. This chain joins TRBV7-2 and TRBJ2-5; a weak D match, TRBD2 (5 bases). CDR1 is SGHTA and CDR2 is FQGNSA in the germline V gene. The CDR3 spans 17 residues. V was trimmed by 3 bases and J by 2 bases, leaving 19 bases between them. The CDR3: CASSFLGEAERQETQYF. In nucleotides, the CDR3 is TGTGCCAGCAGCTTTCTAGGCGAAGCGGAGCGTCAAGAGACCCAGTACTTC.

The table lists this clonotype with a few counts. The chain carries TRBV5-1 and TRBJ2-5; 8 bases map to TRBD1. This CDR3 is built from 14 residues. The junction had 4 bases not matched to a gene; V was cut back by 2 bases and J by 4 bases. Germline lookup yields CDR1 SGHRS and CDR2 YFSETQ. CDR3 residues: CASSFQGAGETQYF. As DNA, the CDR3 is TGCGCCAGCAGCTTCCAGGGGGCCGGAGAGACCCAGTACTTC.

Ten or more counts support this clonotype. The chain employs TRBV20-1 and TRBJ2-1, with D hard to call. The CDR3 runs 11 residues. V lost 3 bases and J 6 bases, leaving 6 bases between the germline ends. The germline V gene has CDR1 DFQATT and CDR2 SNEGSKA (reference sequence). CDR3 sequence: CSASRVNEQFF. The CDR3 coding sequence is TGCAGTGCTAGTCGGGTCAATGAGCAGTTCTTC.

This chain connects TRBV28 to TRBJ2-7; maybe TRBD1 (6 bases). The germline CDR1 and CDR2 sequences are MDHEN and SYDVKM. CDR3 size: 15 residues. Trimming took off 2 bases at V and 1 base at J, with 12 bases between the two ends. The CDR3 protein is CASSLDGTTSYEQYF. The DNA for the CDR3 is TGTGCCAGCAGTTTAGATGGGACAACTTCCTACGAGCAGTACTTC. The full variable domain, its missing parts supplied by reference TRBV28 and TRBJ2-7, is DVKVTQSSRYLVKRTGEKVFLECVQDMDHENMFWYRQDPGLGLRLIYFSYDVKMKEKGDIPEGYSVSREKKERFSLILESASTNQTSMYLCASSLDGTTSYEQYFGPGTRLTVT.

This clonotype came up many times. The chain couples TRBV20-1 to TRBJ2-7; a weak D match, TRBD1 (5 bases). Germline CDR1 DFQATT, CDR2 SNEGSKA (reference sequence). With 4 bases removed from V and 1 base from J, the gap between germline ends came to 5 bases. This CDR3 is built from 11 residues. The CDR3 region has the DNA TGCAGTGCTACAGGGTCCTACGAGCAGTACGTC. Translating gives CSATGSYEQYV.

This clonotype was detected ten times or more. The V and J genes are TRBV5-1 and TRBJ2-1; D gene unclear. The germline V and J ends were trimmed by 1 base and 10 bases, with 6 bases remaining between them. Per the germline V gene, CDR1 is SGHRS and CDR2 is YFSETQ. The CDR3 contains 11 residues. CDR3 nucleotides: TGCGCCAGCAGCTTGAACGGGGAGCAGTTCTTC. Its translation is CASSLNGEQFF.

This clonotype was detected only a few times. The chain joins TRBV14 to TRBJ2-5; possibly TRBD2 for D (6 bases). Trimming shortened V by 6 bases and J by 3 bases, and 17 bases separated the two germline ends. The CDR3 has 15 amino acids. Germline-derived CDR1 and CDR2 are SGHDN and FVKESK. CDR3 nucleotides: TGTGCCAGCAGTCGGGGGTACGGAGAAGAAGAGACCCAGTACTTC. It specifies CASSRGYGEEETQYF.

In this sample, this clonotype turned up a few times. CDR3 region: CASSPPGNKNIQYF. The CDR3 DNA reads TGTGCCAGCAGCCCCCCGGGGAATAAAAACATTCAGTACTTC. V and J are TRBV28 and TRBJ2-4, with D perhaps matching TRBD2 (5 bases). The germline gives CDR1 MDHEN, CDR2 SYDVKM. V lost 6 bases and J lost 4, with 13 bases in between. The CDR3 consists of 14 residues.